This T cell receptor (beta chain) comes out of a study of regulatory T cells in long-lasting Graves disease. Whole-study context: Newly diagnosed Graves' patients took antithyroid drugs under 3 months.

Study conclusions and caveats: Persistent disease showed a preference for TRBV28, TRBJ1-2 and TRBJ2-5.

Time point of the sample: newly diagnosed GD, antithyroid drugs for less than 3 months. The authors made the TCR library using RNA they extracted from PBMCs. The CDR3 sequence is 15 residues long. The germline gives CDR1 MGHRA, CDR2 YSYEKL. Trimming removed 0 bases at V and 1 base at J, with 7 bases between. On this clonotype itself: The antigen remains undetermined.

Both iRepertoire HTBI primers and Arm-PCR of CDR3 regions were used to build the TCR beta libraries. TCRdb reanalysed the multiplex PCR reads using MiXCR and keeps one entry per CDR3 protein. The sample lists a few hundred thousand distinct CDR3 sequences, approximately 12% occurring once. This sample also belongs to another study, concerning T cells in Graves' hyperthyroidism and ophthalmopathy. That investigation notes: Used for diagnoses were clinical symptoms, serum thyroxine and TRAb, thyroid ultrasound and orbital computed tomography. Appearing also in blood were most of the thyroid clonotypes expanded above 0.001.

The gene calls are TRBV4-1 and TRBJ1-3; D gene uncertain. This TCR came from a young woman with Graves disease. The starting material was peripheral blood mononuclear cells (PBMCs), obtained at new diagnosis, from a patient treated with antithyroid drugs. CDR3 in amino acids: CASSQDIGSGNTIYF. CDR3 nucleotide sequence: TGCGCCAGCAGCCAAGACATCGGGTCTGGAAACACCATATATTTT.